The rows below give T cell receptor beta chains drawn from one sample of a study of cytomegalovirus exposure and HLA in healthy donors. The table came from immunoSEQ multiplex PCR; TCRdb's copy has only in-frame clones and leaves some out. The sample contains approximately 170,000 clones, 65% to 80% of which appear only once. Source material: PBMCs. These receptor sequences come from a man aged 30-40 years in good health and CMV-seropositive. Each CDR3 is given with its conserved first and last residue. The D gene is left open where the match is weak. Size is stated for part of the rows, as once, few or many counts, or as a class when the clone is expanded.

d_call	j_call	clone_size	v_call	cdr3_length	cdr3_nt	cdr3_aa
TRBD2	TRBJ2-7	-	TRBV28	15	TGTGCCAGCAGTGGTAGCGGGACGACCCACTACGAGCAGTACTTC	CASSGSGTTHYEQYF
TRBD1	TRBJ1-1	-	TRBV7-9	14	TGTGCCAGCAGCTACGGACAGGGGAGCACTGAAGCTTTCTTT	CASSYGQGSTEAFF
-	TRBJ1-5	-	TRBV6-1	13	TGTGCCAGCAGGGACTATAGCAATCAGCCCCAGCATTTT	CASRDYSNQPQHF
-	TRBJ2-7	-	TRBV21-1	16	TGTGCCAGCAGCGAGGGACTAGTCCTTTACTCCTACGAGCAGTACTTC	CASSEGLVLYSYEQYF
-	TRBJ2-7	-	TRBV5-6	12	TGTGCCAGCAGCCTTCAGTCCTACGAGCAGTACTTC	CASSLQSYEQYF
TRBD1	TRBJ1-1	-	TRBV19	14	TGTGCCAGTAGTATTGGGACAGGTAACACTGAAGCTTTCTTT	CASSIGTGNTEAFF
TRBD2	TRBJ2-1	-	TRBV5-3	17	TGTGCCAGAAGCTTGAGGGTAGCGGGAGGGCTATGGAATGAGCAGTTCTTC	CARSLRVAGGLWNEQFF
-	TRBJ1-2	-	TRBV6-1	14	TGTGCCAGCAGTGAAGCCACAGGACCAGGGGGCTACACCTTC	CASSEATGPGGYTF
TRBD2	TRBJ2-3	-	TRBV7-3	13	TGTGCCAGCGGGCTAGCGGGCACAGATACGCAGTATTTT	CASGLAGTDTQYF
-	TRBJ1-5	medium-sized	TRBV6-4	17	TGTGCCAGCTCCTGGGGGCAGGTAGGTCGGCCGGGCCAGCCCCAGCATTTT	CASSWGQVGRPGQPQHF
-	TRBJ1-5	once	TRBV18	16	TGTGCCAGCTCGCCACGCAAGGGGAACGGCAATCAGCCCCAGCATTTT	CASSPRKGNGNQPQHF
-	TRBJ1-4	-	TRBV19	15	TGTGCCAGTAGTATAGGGGCGGGGGCTCGCGAAAAACTGTTTTTT	CASSIGAGAREKLFF
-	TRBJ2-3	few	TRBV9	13	TGTGCCAGCAGCGAAAGGGGCCCAGATACGCAGTATTTT	CASSERGPDTQYF
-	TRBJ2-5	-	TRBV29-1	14	TGCAGCGTTGTTCGGCGGGGACGGGGGGAGACCCAGTACTTC	CSVVRRGRGETQYF
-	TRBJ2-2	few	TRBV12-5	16	TGTGCTAGTGGTTTGGCAGGGGCTTCGGGCACCGGGGAGCTGTTTTTT	CASGLAGASGTGELFF
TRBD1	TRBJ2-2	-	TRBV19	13	TGTGCCAGTAGACAGGGGGAGGTCGGGGAGCTGTTTTTT	CASRQGEVGELFF
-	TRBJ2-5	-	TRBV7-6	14	TGTGCCAGCAGCTCTGGAGTTGGCCCGGGGGCCCAGTACTTC	CASSSGVGPGAQYF
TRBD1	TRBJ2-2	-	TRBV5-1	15	TGCGCCAGCAGCCCCGGACAGGGCCAAGCCGGGGAGCTGTTTTTT	CASSPGQGQAGELFF
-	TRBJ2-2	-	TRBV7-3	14	TGTGCCAGCAGCCACGGTTCGGACACCGGGGAGCTGTTTTTT	CASSHGSDTGELFF
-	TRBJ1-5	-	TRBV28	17	TGTGCCAGCAGTTTATGGCTACAGGGTAGAGAAGATCAGCCCCAGCATTTT	CASSLWLQGREDQPQHF
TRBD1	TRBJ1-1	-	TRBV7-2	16	TGTGCCAGCAGCTTAATCGGCAGGGGGCTGGACACTGAAGCTTTCTTT	CASSLIGRGLDTEAFF
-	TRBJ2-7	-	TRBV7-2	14	TGTGCCAGCAGCCCACAGGGACGCTCCTACGAGCAGTACTTC	CASSPQGRSYEQYF
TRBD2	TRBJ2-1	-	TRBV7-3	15	TGTGCCAGCAGCCCCCTAGCGGGAGGGTACGATGAGCAGTTCTTC	CASSPLAGGYDEQFF
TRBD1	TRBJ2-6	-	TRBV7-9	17	TGTGCCAGCAGCAGTCCAGGGGGCAGGTCTGGGGCCAACGTCCTGACTTTC	CASSSPGGRSGANVLTF
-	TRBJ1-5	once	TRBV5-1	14	TGCGCCAGCAGCTTGGATGCGGGCAATCAGCCCCAGCATTTT	CASSLDAGNQPQHF
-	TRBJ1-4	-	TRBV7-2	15	TGTGCCAGCAGCGCTAGTGCTGCAACTAATGAAAAACTGTTTTTT	CASSASAATNEKLFF
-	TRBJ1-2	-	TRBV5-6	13	TGTGCCAGCAGCTTGGGAGAGGGACTTAAGAACACCTTC	CASSLGEGLKNTF
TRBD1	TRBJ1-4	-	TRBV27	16	TGTGCCAGCAGTAAAACGACAGGGGTCAATAATGAAAAACTGTTTTTT	CASSKTTGVNNEKLFF
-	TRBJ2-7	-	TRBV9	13	TGTGCCAGCAGCGTAGAACAGGGCTACGAGCAGTACTTC	CASSVEQGYEQYF
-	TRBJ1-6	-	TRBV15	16	TGTGCCACCAGCAGAGACGCCGACAGGTTTAATTCACCCCTCCACTTT	CATSRDADRFNSPLHF
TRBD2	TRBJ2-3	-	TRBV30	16	TGTGCCTGGGGACGGACTAGCGGCTCTCGAACAGATACGCAGTATTTT	CAWGRTSGSRTDTQYF
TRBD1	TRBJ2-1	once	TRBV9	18	TGTGCCAGCAGCGTAGAGGGACAGGGTCTACCAGAGGGCTATGAGCAGTTCTTC	CASSVEGQGLPEGYEQFF
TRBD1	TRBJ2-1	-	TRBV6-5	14	TGTGCCAGCAGTTACGGTAGGGGGCAGTATGAGCAGTTCTTC	CASSYGRGQYEQFF
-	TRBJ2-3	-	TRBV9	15	TGTGCCAGCAGCGTAGCTCTATCCGGCACAGATACGCAGTATTTT	CASSVALSGTDTQYF
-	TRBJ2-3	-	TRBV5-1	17	TGCGCCAGCAGCTCGAACCCAGGACTACTAAGCACAGATACGCAGTATTTT	CASSSNPGLLSTDTQYF
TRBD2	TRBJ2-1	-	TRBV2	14	TGTGCCAGCAGAATAGCGGGAACCTACAATGAGCAGTTCTTC	CASRIAGTYNEQFF
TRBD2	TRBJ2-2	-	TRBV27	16	TGTGCCAGCCGGGACTACCGAAACACTAACACCGGGGAGCTGTTTTTT	CASRDYRNTNTGELFF
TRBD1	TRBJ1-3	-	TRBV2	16	TGTGCCAGCAGTGATCCGACAGGGAGGCCTGGAAACACCATATATTTT	CASSDPTGRPGNTIYF
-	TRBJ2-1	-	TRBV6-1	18	TGTGCCAGCAGCGAATATGGTCGATCGGAGAGCTCCTACAATGAGCAGTTCTTC	CASSEYGRSESSYNEQFF
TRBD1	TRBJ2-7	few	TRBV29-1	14	TGCAGCGTTGAAACCGGGACAGCCTCCTACGAGCAGTACTTC	CSVETGTASYEQYF
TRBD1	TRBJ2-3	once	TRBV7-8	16	TGTGCCAGCAGCTTAATGGACAGGGGCACCACAGATACGCAGTATTTT	CASSLMDRGTTDTQYF
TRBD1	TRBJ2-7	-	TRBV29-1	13	TGCAGCGCTATCGGGACAGGGACCTACGAGCAGTACTTC	CSAIGTGTYEQYF
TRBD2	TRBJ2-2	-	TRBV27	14	TGTGCCAGCAGCCTAGCGGGAGGACCCGGGGAGCTGTTTTTT	CASSLAGGPGELFF
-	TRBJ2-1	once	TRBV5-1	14	TGCGCCAGCAGCCCGCGTAACTCCTACAATGAGCAGTTCTTC	CASSPRNSYNEQFF
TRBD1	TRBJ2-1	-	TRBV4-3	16	TGCGCCAGCAGCCAAGTTGGGACAGGGTCCTACAATGAGCAGTTCTTC	CASSQVGTGSYNEQFF
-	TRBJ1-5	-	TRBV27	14	TGTGCCAGCAGTCCTACCGTGGTCAATCAGCCCCAGCATTTT	CASSPTVVNQPQHF
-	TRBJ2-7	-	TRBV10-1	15	TGCGCCAGCAGTGAGGCGACATGGGGGCCCGCCGAGCAGTACTTC	CASSEATWGPAEQYF
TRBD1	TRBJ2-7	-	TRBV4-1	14	TGCGCCAGCAGCCCGACAGGGTCCCCCTACGAGCAGTACTTC	CASSPTGSPYEQYF